This entry lists 2 T cell receptor beta chains sequenced from one sample in a study of T-cell reconstitution after alpha-beta-depleted transplantation in children. The TCRbeta library incorporated unique molecular identifiers. TCRdb re-analysed the PCR reads in MiXCR, keeping a single row per CDR3 protein. The table shows about 200,000 distinct CDR3 sequences, with around 8.4% occurring only once. The sequences come from PBMCs, mostly from graft donor cells, collected 360 days after TCRalphabeta/CD19-depleted stem cell transplant. The receptors come from a male patient between 2 and 10 years old who had a stem cell transplant for acute myeloid leukemia, so the T cells may come from the graft donor.

The sample holds many counts of this clonotype. The V call is TRBV3-1, the J call TRBJ2-1; the D is unclear. V lost 4 bases and J 8 bases, leaving 15 bases between the germline ends. The germline gives CDR1 LGHDT, CDR2 YNNKEL (reference sequence). The CDR3 extends over 14 amino acids. The CDR3 DNA reads as TGTGCCAGCAGCCTTCACCAGATCCTCGATGAGCAGTTCTTC. Amino acids: CASSLHQILDEQFF.

In this sample, this clonotype turned up a few times. The V call is TRBV7-2, the J call TRBJ1-2; TRBD1 matches at 8 bases. Per the germline V gene, CDR1 is SGHTA and CDR2 is FQGNSA. V gave up 5 bases and J gave up 6 bases; unmatched junction bases: 2. The CDR3 spans 12 residues. The CDR3, as DNA: TGTGCCAGCAGCCACAGGGGGAATGGCTACACCTTC. Protein sequence: CASSHRGNGYTF.